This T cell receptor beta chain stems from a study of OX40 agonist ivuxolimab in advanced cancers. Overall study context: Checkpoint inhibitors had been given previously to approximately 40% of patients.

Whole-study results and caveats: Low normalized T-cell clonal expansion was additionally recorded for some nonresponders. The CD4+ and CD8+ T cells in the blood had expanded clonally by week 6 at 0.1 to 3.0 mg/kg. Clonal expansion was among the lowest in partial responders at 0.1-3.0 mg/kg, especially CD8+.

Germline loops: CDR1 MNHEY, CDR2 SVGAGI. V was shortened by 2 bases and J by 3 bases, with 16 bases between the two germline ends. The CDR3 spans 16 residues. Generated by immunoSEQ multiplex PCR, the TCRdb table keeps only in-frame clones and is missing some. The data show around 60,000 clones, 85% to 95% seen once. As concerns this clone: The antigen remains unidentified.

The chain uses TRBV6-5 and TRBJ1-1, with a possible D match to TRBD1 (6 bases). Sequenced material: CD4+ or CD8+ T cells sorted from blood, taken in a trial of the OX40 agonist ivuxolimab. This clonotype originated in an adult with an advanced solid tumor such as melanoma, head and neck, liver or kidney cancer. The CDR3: CASSYVIGGLYTEAFF. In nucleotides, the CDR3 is TGTGCCAGCAGTTACGTTATCGGGGGCTTATACACTGAAGCTTTCTTT.